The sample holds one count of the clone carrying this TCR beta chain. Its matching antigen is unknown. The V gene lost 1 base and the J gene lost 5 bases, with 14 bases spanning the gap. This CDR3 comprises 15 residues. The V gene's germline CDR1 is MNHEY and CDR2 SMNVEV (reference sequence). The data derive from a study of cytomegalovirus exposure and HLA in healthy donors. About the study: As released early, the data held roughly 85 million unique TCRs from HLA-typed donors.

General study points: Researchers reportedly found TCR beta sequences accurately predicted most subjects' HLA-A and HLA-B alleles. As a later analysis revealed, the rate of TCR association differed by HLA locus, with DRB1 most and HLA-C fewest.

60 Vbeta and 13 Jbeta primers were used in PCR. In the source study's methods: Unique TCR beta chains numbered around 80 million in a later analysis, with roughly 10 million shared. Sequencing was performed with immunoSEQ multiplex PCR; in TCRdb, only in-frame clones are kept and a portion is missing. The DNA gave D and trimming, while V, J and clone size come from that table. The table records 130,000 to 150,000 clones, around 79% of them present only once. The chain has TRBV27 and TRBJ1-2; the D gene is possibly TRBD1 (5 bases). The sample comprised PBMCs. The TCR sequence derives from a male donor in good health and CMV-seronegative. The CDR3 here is CASSLYSGLKYGYTF. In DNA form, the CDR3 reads TGTGCCAGCAGTTTATACTCAGGGCTAAAGTATGGCTACACCTTC.